Shown below are 27 T cell receptor beta chains from a single sample sequenced in a study of cytomegalovirus exposure and HLA in healthy donors. 13 Jbeta primers and 60 Vbeta primers were used for the PCR. Only in-frame clones appear in the TCRdb table, and some are missing; sequencing was by immunoSEQ multiplex PCR. Here the sample spans approximately 150,000 clones, roughly 87% being singletons. The sequenced sample consisted of PBMCs. These receptors were collected from a woman aged 30 to 39 in good health and CMV-seronegative.

This clone was detected only once. V usage is TRBV18 and J usage is TRBJ1-4, with 7 bases fitting TRBD1. CDR1 and CDR2 (germline): KGHSH, LQKENI. CDR3 length equals 17 residues. J lost 8 bases, V lost 3 bases, and 15 bases had no gene match. The CDR3 is CASSPGDPGGSREKLFF. CDR3 nucleotides: TGTGCCAGCTCACCCGGCGACCCAGGGGGTTCGCGGGAAAAACTGTTTTTT.

The rearrangement uses TRBV25-1 and TRBJ1-1; perhaps TRBD1 as D (5 bases). Trimming shortened V by 4 bases and J by 4 bases, and 13 bases separated the two germline ends. This CDR3 spans 14 amino acids. The germline V gene encodes CDR1 MGHDK and CDR2 SYGVNS. CDR3 sequence (DNA): TGTGCCAGCAGTGGAGTTCTCCAGGGCACTGAAGCTTTCTTT. This gives the protein CASSGVLQGTEAFF.

Only a few counts were recorded for this clone. The J gene is TRBJ1-3, the V gene TRBV7-7; D is undetermined. V was cut by 4 bases and J by 2 bases, with 6 bases left in between. Germline V gene sequence: CDR1 SSHAT, CDR2 FNYEAQ (reference sequence). The CDR3 runs 13 residues. The CDR3 DNA reads as TGTGCCAGCAGCTCAACTACTGGAAACACCATATATTTT. Protein: CASSSTTGNTIYF.

This rearrangement joins TRBV5-8 to TRBJ2-1, with 9 bases aligning to TRBD2. The V gene's germline CDR1 is SGHTS and CDR2 YDEGEE. V shed 3 bases, J shed 8 bases, and the junction held 6 bases outside the gene matches. CDR3 length: 14 amino acids. CDR3 DNA sequence: TGTGCCAGCAGCTGGATAGCGGGAGACGATGAGCAGTTCTTC. Translation: CASSWIAGDDEQFF.

The rearrangement links TRBV5-4 to TRBJ2-1; 11 bases match TRBD1. The V gene end was trimmed by 2 bases and the J gene end by 6 bases; junction bases not matched to a gene: 4. The CDR3 covers 15 residues. The V gene's germline CDR1 is SGHNT and CDR2 YYREEE (reference sequence). Written as DNA, the CDR3 is TGTGCCAGCAGCTTTACCGGGACAGGGGGCAATGAGCAGTTCTTC. Amino acids: CASSFTGTGGNEQFF.

This clone was found a few times. The rearrangement links TRBV5-4 to TRBJ2-5; 15 bases are shared with TRBD2. Germline CDR1 reads SGHNT; CDR2 reads YYREEE (reference sequence). The V gene end was trimmed by 4 bases and the J gene end by 4 bases; junction bases not matched to a gene: 5. This CDR3 comprises 16 residues. DNA for the CDR3: TGTGCCAGCAGCCCGGGACTAGCGGGAGGCCGAGAGACCCAGTACTTC. Amino acids: CASSPGLAGGRETQYF.

Comment on this clone: This same CDR3 is encoded by further DNA sequences in the sample. DNA of the CDR3: TGTGCCAGCAGTGCCCTGGAGACCCAGTACTTC. Translating it yields CASSALETQYF. The rearrangement joins TRBV6-1 to TRBJ2-5, with unresolved D. Germline lookup yields CDR1 MNHNS and CDR2 SASEGT. Between the trimmed V and J ends, which lost 4 bases and 5 bases, there was a span of 5 bases. This CDR3 contains 11 residues.

The chain is built from TRBV7-9 and TRBJ2-7; the match to TRBD1 covers 9 bases. Germline trimming cut 5 bases from V and 3 bases from J; bases unmatched to any gene: 5. The CDR3 is 14 residues long. Germline V gene data show CDR1 as SEHNR and CDR2 as FQNEAQ (reference sequence). CDR3 sequence: CASSLPGQGYEQYF. CDR3 nucleotide sequence: TGTGCCAGCAGCCTACCGGGACAGGGCTACGAGCAGTACTTC.

The chain couples TRBV5-6 to TRBJ2-7, with D perhaps TRBD1 (6 bases). CDR3 length: 14 residues. The ends were cut back, 5 bases at V and 0 bases at J, with 12 bases in the middle. CDR1 and CDR2 from the germline V gene are SGHDT and YYEEEE. The DNA for the CDR3 is TGTGCCAGCAGGCCAAGGACAGACTCCTACGAGCAGTACTTC. The encoded protein is CASRPRTDSYEQYF.

The rearrangement links TRBV5-4 to TRBJ2-2; 9 bases agree with TRBD1. The germline V gene encodes CDR1 SGHNT and CDR2 YYREEE (reference sequence). The CDR3 spans 15 residues. The V segment lost 3 bases and the J segment 3 bases; nucleotides outside the gene matches: 3. This CDR3 is CASSSDRGDTGELFF. The CDR3 nucleotides are TGTGCCAGCAGCTCGGACAGGGGAGACACCGGGGAGCTGTTTTTT.

J is TRBJ1-1 and V is TRBV5-6; D is possibly TRBD1 (6 bases). CDR1 and CDR2 from the germline V gene are SGHDT and YYEEEE. The CDR3 is 15 residues long. V dropped 0 bases and J dropped 4 bases, with 13 bases sitting between them. In nucleotides, the CDR3 is TGTGCCAGCAGCTTGGGCGGGGGCCAGGTCACTGAAGCTTTCTTT. Translating gives CASSLGGGQVTEAFF.

The chain couples TRBV5-1 to TRBJ2-2; TRBD2 is a possible D gene (6 bases). Germline lookup yields CDR1 SGHRS and CDR2 YFSETQ. The CDR3 extends over 17 amino acids. V was shortened by 4 bases and J by 0 bases, with 16 bases between the two germline ends. The CDR3 DNA is TGCGCCAGCAGCCACCTTACTAGCACCGCGAACACCGGGGAGCTGTTTTTT. Translated, it gives CASSHLTSTANTGELFF.

V is TRBV11-2 and J is TRBJ2-7; possible D gene TRBD2, 6 bases. Looked up from germline, CDR1 is SGHAT and CDR2 is FQNNGV. Trimming pared 5 bases from V and 2 bases from J, leaving 13 bases between. The CDR3 contains 14 residues. CDR3 region: CASSPEEGTYEQYF. CDR3 DNA: TGTGCCAGCAGCCCCGAGGAGGGGACCTACGAGCAGTACTTC.

The V and J genes are TRBV19 and TRBJ1-1; 10 bases are shared with TRBD1. Germline V CDR1 and CDR2: LNHDA, SQIVND (reference sequence). V was clipped by 7 bases and J by 0 bases; unmatched bases: 8. The CDR3 loop spans 16 amino acids. CDR3 protein: CASTLRTGGMNTEAFF. CDR3 bases: TGTGCCAGTACCCTAAGGACAGGGGGTATGAACACTGAAGCTTTCTTT.

J is TRBJ2-1 and V is TRBV5-1; D is undetermined. The V gene's germline CDR1 is SGHRS and CDR2 YFSETQ. V was trimmed by 0 bases and J by 1 base, leaving 8 bases between them. The CDR3 spans 15 residues. CDR3 residues: CASSLASASYNEQFF. The CDR3 DNA reads as TGCGCCAGCAGCTTGGCGTCAGCGTCCTACAATGAGCAGTTCTTC.

This clone was found a few times. The chain recombines TRBV25-1 with TRBJ2-1; perhaps TRBD1 as D (6 bases). This CDR3 comprises 15 residues. Germline V gene data show CDR1 as MGHDK and CDR2 as SYGVNS. The ends were cut back, 3 bases at V and 8 bases at J, with 17 bases in the middle. The DNA of the CDR3 is TGTGCCAGCAGTGATCGGGAACAGGGCACCGATGAGCAGTTCTTC. The encoded protein is CASSDREQGTDEQFF.

V usage is TRBV19 and J usage is TRBJ1-1; 9 nucleotides match TRBD1. The ends lost 8 bases at V and 1 base at J; junction bases unmatched: 5. The germline CDR1 and CDR2 sequences are LNHDA and SQIVND (reference sequence). This CDR3 region has 14 residues. The CDR3 loop is CASQLQGANTEAFF. DNA of the CDR3: TGTGCCAGTCAACTACAGGGGGCGAACACTGAAGCTTTCTTT.

The CDR3 spells CASRRQVNTGELFF. The CDR3 nucleotides read TGTGCCAGCAGGAGACAGGTGAACACCGGGGAGCTGTTTTTT. The chain joins TRBV6-1 to TRBJ2-2, with D perhaps matching TRBD1 (6 bases). CDR1 and CDR2 (germline): MNHNS, SASEGT. CDR3 length: 14 residues. V was clipped by 6 bases and J by 1 base, with 9 bases between them.

The chain carries TRBV7-6 and TRBJ2-6; 11 nucleotides line up with TRBD1. V was clipped by 6 bases and J by 0 bases; unmatched bases: 7. CDR1 and CDR2 (germline): SGHVS, FNYEAQ. This CDR3 spans 18 amino acids. The CDR3 sequence is CASSLWGTGGSGANVLTF. The CDR3 nucleotides read TGTGCCAGCAGTTTATGGGGGACAGGGGGCTCTGGGGCCAACGTCCTGACTTTC.

The chain combines TRBV5-1 with TRBJ2-3; 15 bases map to TRBD2. The V and J ends lost 2 bases and 2 bases, in that order; junction bases with no gene match: 6. Germline loops: CDR1 SGHRS, CDR2 YFSETQ. The CDR3 contains 18 residues. The CDR3 loop reads CASSFRTSGGASTDTQYF. CDR3 bases: TGCGCCAGCAGCTTCCGGACTAGCGGGGGGGCCTCCACAGATACGCAGTATTTT.

The rearrangement links TRBV19 to TRBJ1-3; unclear D gene. Germline V gives CDR1 LNHDA, CDR2 SQIVND (reference sequence). The CDR3 consists of 15 residues. V lost 0 bases and J 1 base, leaving 7 bases between the germline ends. In DNA form, the CDR3 reads TGTGCCAGTAGTATAGACAGCGGATCTGGAAACACCATATATTTT. The encoded protein is CASSIDSGSGNTIYF.

The chain combines TRBV6-1 with TRBJ2-7, with TRBD2 identical over 11 bases. J lost 3 bases, V lost 6 bases, and 4 bases had no gene match. The CDR3 contains 14 residues. From germline, CDR1 is MNHNS and CDR2 SASEGT. The CDR3 coding sequence is TGTGCCAGCAGGCAGGGACTAGCGGTCTACGAGCAGTACTTC. Translated: CASRQGLAVYEQYF.

This chain links TRBV20-1 with TRBJ2-3; 7 bases are a match to TRBD1. The CDR3 is 11 residues long. Losses at the gene ends were 8 bases for V and 6 bases for J; bases not matched to a gene: 5. CDR1 and CDR2 from the germline V gene are DFQATT and SNEGSKA (reference sequence). CDR3 coding DNA: TGCAGTACACAGGGGTTGGATACGCAGTATTTT. Translated, it gives CSTQGLDTQYF.

As for this clone: The junction differs from germline at one of its ends, possibly a read error. J is TRBJ1-1 and V is TRBV30; TRBD1 matches 7 bases. This CDR3 comprises 11 residues. The germline gives CDR1 GTSNPN, CDR2 SVGIG (reference sequence). The CDR3 DNA follows: TGTGCCTGGAGTGTTCTAGCAGGGGGGCTTTTT. The encoded protein is CAWSVLAGGLF.

V gene TRBV25-1 combines with J gene TRBJ1-1, with 7 bases that match TRBD1. CDR3 length: 12 amino acids. V trimming: 7 bases; J trimming: 4 bases; junction bases outside the gene matches: 3. Germline assignment: CDR1 MGHDK and CDR2 SYGVNS. Here the CDR3 reads CASMKGATEAFF. DNA for the CDR3: TGTGCCAGCATGAAGGGGGCCACTGAAGCTTTCTTT. The whole variable domain, filled in from reference TRBV25-1 and TRBJ1-1, reads EADIYQTPRYLVIGTGKKITLECSQTMGHDKMYWYQQDPGMELHLIHYSYGVNSTEKGDLSSESTVSRIRTEHFPLTLESARPSHTSQYLCASMKGATEAFFGQGTRLTVV.

The chain uses TRBV27 and TRBJ1-2; D gene unclear. The CDR3 is 15 amino acids. V lost 10 bases and J 4 bases, leaving 22 bases between the germline ends. Germline V gene data show CDR1 as MNHEY and CDR2 as SMNVEV (reference sequence). This CDR3 reads CATITFRPRGYGYTF. CDR3 nucleotides: TGTGCCACCATCACCTTCCGGCCCCGGGGCTATGGCTACACCTTC.

V is TRBV5-1 and J is TRBJ2-3, with D perhaps TRBD2 (6 bases). The CDR3 is 16 amino acids. Trimming shortened V by 4 bases and J by 0 bases, and 15 bases separated the two germline ends. Germline CDR1 is SGHRS and CDR2 is YFSETQ. The CDR3 is CASSPSDRGSTDTQYF. The CDR3 coding sequence is TGCGCCAGCAGCCCCTCCGACCGGGGGAGCACAGATACGCAGTATTTT.